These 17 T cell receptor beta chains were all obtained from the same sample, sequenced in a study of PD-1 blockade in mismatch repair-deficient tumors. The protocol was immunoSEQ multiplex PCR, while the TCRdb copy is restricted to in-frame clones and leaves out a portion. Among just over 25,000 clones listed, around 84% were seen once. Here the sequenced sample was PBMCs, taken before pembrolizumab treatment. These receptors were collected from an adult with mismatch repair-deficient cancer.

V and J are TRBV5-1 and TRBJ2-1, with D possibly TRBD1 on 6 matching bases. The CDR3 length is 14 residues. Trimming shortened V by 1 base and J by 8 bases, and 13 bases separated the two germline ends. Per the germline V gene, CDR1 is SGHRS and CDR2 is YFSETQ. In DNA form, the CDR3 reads TGCGCCAGCAGCTTGAGGCAGGGGTTGGATGAGCAGTTCTTC. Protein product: CASSLRQGLDEQFF.

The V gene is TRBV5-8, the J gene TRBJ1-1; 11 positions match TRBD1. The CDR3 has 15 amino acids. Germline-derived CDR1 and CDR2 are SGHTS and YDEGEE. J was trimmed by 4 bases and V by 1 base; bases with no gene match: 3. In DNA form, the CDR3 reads TGTGCCAGCAGCTTGAGGGACAGGGGGGTCACTGAAGCTTTCTTT. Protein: CASSLRDRGVTEAFF.

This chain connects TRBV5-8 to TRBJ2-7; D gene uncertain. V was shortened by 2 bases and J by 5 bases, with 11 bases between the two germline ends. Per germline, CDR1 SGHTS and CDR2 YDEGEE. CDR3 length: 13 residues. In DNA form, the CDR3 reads TGTGCCAGCAGCTTCCCCCCATACAACGAGCAGTACTTC. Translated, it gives CASSFPPYNEQYF.

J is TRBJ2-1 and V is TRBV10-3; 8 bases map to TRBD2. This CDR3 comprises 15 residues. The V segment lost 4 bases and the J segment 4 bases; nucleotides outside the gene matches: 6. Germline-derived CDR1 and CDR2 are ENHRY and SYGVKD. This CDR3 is CAISAGAGEYNEQFF. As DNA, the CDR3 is TGTGCCATCAGTGCCGGAGCGGGGGAATACAATGAGCAGTTCTTC.

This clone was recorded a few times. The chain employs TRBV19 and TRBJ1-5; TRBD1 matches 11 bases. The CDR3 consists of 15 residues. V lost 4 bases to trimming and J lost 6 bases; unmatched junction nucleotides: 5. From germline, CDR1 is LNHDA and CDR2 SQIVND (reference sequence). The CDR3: CASSTDRGLGQPQHF. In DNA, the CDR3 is TGTGCCAGTAGTACGGACAGGGGGCTGGGTCAGCCCCAGCATTTT.

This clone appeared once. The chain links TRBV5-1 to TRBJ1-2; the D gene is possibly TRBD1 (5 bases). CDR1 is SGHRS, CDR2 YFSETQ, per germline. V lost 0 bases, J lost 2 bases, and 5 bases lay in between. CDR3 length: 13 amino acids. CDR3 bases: TGCGCCAGCAGCTTGGGACAGAACTATGGCTACACCTTC. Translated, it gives CASSLGQNYGYTF.

CDR3 nucleotide sequence: TGTGCCTGGAGTCGGCAGGGGTTTAGATACGAGCAGTACTTC. This codes for CAWSRQGFRYEQYF. The J gene is TRBJ2-7, the V gene TRBV30, with D possibly being TRBD1 (6 bases). The CDR3 is 14 amino acids. Trimming stripped 2 bases from V and 4 bases from J, with 15 bases between. Germline CDR1 reads GTSNPN; CDR2 reads SVGIG (reference sequence).

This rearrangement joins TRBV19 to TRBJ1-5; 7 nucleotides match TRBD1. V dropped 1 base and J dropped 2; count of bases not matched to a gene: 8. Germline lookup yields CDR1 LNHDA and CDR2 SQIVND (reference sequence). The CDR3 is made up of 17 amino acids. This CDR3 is CASSIGQGLGGNQPQHF. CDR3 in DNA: TGTGCCAGTAGTATAGGACAGGGATTGGGAGGCAATCAGCCCCAGCATTTT.

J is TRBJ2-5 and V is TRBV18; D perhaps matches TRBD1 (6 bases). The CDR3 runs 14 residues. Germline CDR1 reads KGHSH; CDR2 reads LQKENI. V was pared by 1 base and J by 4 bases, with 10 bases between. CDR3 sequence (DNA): TGTGCCAGCTCACCACAACAGGGTAGAGAGACCCAGTACTTC. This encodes CASSPQQGRETQYF. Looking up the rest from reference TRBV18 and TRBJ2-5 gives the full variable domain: NAGVMQNPRHLVRRRGQEARLRCSPMKGHSHVYWYRQLPEEGLKFMVYLQKENIIDESGMPKERFSAEFPKEGPSILRIQQVVRGDSAAYFCASSPQQGRETQYFGPGTRLLVL.

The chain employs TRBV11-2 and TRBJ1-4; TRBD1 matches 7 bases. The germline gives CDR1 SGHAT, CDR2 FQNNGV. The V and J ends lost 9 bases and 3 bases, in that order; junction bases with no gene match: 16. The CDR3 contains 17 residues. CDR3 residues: CARGARDRTVPNEKLFF. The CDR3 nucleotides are TGTGCCAGGGGCGCCCGGGACAGAACAGTTCCTAATGAAAAACTGTTTTTT. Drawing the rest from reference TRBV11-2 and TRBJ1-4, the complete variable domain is EAGVAQSPRYKIIEKRQSVAFWCNPISGHATLYWYQQILGQGPKLLIQFQNNGVVDDSQLPKDRFSAERLKGVDSTLKIQPAKLEDSAVYLCARGARDRTVPNEKLFFGSGTQLSVL.

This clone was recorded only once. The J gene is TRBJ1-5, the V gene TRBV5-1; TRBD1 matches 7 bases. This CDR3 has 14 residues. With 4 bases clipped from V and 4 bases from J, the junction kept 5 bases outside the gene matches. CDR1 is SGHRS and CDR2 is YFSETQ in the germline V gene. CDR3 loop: CASSPGTENQPQHF. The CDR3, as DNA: TGCGCCAGCAGCCCCGGGACAGAGAATCAGCCCCAGCATTTT.

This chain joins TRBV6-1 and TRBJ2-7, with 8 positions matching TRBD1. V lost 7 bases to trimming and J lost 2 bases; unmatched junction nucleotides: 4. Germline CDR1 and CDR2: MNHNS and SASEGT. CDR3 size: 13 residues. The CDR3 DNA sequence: TGTGCCAGCATAAGACAGGGGACCTACGAGCAGTACTTC. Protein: CASIRQGTYEQYF.

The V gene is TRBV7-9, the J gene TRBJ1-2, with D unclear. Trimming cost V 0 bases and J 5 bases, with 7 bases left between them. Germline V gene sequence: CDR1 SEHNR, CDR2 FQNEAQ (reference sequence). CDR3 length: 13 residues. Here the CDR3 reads CASSLAVGYGYTF. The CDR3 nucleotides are TGTGCCAGCAGCTTAGCTGTCGGGTATGGCTACACCTTC. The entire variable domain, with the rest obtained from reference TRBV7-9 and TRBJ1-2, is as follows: DTGVSQNPRHKITKRGQNVTFRCDPISEHNRLYWYRQTLGQGPEFLTYFQNEAQLEKSRLLSDRFSAERPKGSFSTLEIQRTEQGDSAMYLCASSLAVGYGYTFGSGTRLTVV.

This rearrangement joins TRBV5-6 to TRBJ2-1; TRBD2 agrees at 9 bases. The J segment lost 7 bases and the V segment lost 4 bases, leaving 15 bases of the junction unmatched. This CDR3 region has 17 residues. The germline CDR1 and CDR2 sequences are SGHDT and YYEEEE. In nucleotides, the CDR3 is TGTGCCAGCAGCCCGACCGGGGTCGGACTAGCGATGAATGAGCAGTTCTTC. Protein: CASSPTGVGLAMNEQFF.

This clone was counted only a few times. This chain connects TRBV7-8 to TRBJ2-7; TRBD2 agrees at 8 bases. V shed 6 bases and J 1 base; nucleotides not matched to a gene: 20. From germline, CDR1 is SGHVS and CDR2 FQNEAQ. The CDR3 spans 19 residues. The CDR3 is CASSYPGLMLGTRSYEQYF. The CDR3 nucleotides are TGTGCCAGCAGTTACCCGGGACTTATGCTCGGGACTAGGTCCTACGAGCAGTACTTC.

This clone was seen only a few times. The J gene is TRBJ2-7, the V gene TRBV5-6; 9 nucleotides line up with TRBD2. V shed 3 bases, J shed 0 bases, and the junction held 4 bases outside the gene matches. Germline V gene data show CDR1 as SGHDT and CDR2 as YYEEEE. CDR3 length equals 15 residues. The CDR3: CASSSLAGRSYEQYF. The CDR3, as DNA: TGTGCCAGCAGCTCTCTAGCGGGGCGCTCCTACGAGCAGTACTTC.

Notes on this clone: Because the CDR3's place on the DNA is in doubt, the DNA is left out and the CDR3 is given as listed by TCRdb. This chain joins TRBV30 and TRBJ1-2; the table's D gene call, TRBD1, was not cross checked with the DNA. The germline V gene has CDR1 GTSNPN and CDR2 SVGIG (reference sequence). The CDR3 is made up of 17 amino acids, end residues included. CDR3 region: CAWGSGTGVSLNYGYTF.